This entry is about one TCR beta chain. The clone's antigen remains unknown. Per-base quality was not reported, and no clone a single base away is much larger than it. The record originates from a study of shared clonotypes between healthy human individuals (dated by TCRdb to about 2020). In terms of the full investigation: The cohort included three men and a couple of women between 18 and 49 years of age. Different laboratories and diverse techniques were used to prepare libraries and sequence TCR repertoires, to increase sequencing depth and limit assay-specific biases. For each donor, three plates each were used for CD4 naive and CD4 memory, two plates were used for CD8 naive, and one plate was used for CD8 memory. To estimate repertoire size and how much clonotype sharing occurs between individuals, the study deeply sequenced the blood TCR repertoires of roughly 5 healthy adults. Leukapheresis yielded between about 0.94 and 10 billion PBMCs per donor. Here is what the overall study found, with its caveats: About 4.5% of naive CD4, 3.5% of naive CD8, about 2.4% of memory CD4, and over 0.35% of memory CD8 clonotypes were shared across four donors. Pairwise subsampling led to the expectation that sequencing depth would affect the degree of clonotype sharing among donors. Sampling was limited to blood, and TCR repertoires in tissue likely differ from TCR repertoires in blood. Incomplete sequencing was indicated by rarefaction of sorted-subset datasets, despite the large sequencing depth. Naive subsets generally had larger estimated clonotype richness than memory subsets. Compared with non-shared clonotypes, the clonotypes found in all four sorted-subset donors had higher generation probabilities. The genetic and exposure-history diversity represented was limited by the small number of donors.

Using the deep immunoSEQ assay, multiplex PCR amplified TCR CDR3 regions from genomic DNA. Extracted genomic DNA from each cell subset was spread evenly across all wells of several immunoSEQ 96-well plates, with each plate serving as a replicate. For sorted subsets, roughly 200 ng of genomic DNA, equivalent to 25,000 to 30,000 T cell genomes, went into each replicate PCR. Purified libraries were measured with a Qubit 3.0 fluorometer, size-checked on a Bioanalyzer 2100, and measured again with the KAPA Library Quantification kit. Every immunoSEQ 96-well plate was sequenced on a dedicated single-read 150-cycle Illumina NextSeq 550 flow cell. The study's own analysis went as follows. Because the immunoSEQ output held only junctional sequences and lacked quality scores, the filtering could not match the filtering applied to full-length reads. To assign V/J genes and CDR3, sequences were annotated against IMGT germline references using PyIR, a Python wrapper for IgBLAST v1.9. Any read was removed if the V/J assignment was weak (E-value above 1e-6), the CDR3 was missing, or the read contained stop codons, out-of-frame junctions, or ambiguous translated residues. V3J clonotypes were defined as sequences sharing an identical inferred V gene, J gene, and CDR3 amino acid sequence. Percentage overlap between repertoires was computed as shared unique clonotypes divided by the size of the smaller repertoire. Three approaches were used to assess repertoire richness: RTK rarefaction, the Chao1 estimator, and Recon v2.1 estimates of unobserved clonotypes. Generation probabilities were computed with OLGA for all TCRbeta clonotypes obtained by the gDNA method from a handful of donors. TCRdb provides this immuneACCESS table in a form limited to in-frame rearrangements. Some clones are lacking; in checked studies, under half of them reflect an unresolved V gene, and why the rest are absent is not known. V and J calls plus clone size are reproduced from that table; the DNA served to infer D and trimming. The sample table lists approximately 590,000 clones, 95% to 96% of them with a count of one. The biggest ten clones account for 0.09% to 0.13% of the sample.

Inclusive of the bounding cysteine and phenylalanine, the CDR3 is 13 residues long. The DNA shown is the 39-base CDR3, in frame from base 1. CDR1 LGHNA and CDR2 YNFKEQ are derived from the germline V gene. Trimming at the junction amounts to 7 bases on V and 1 base on J, and the germline ends lie 9 bases apart. CD8 naive samples were CD45RO-negative cells positively selected for CCR7, giving a CD45RA+CCR7+ population that excluded TemRA cells. The donors were healthy, HIV-negative adults with no recently reported acute infections or vaccinations. All donors were Caucasian adults living in Nashville, Tennessee, USA. Blood was collected by leukapheresis, and PBMCs were isolated by Ficoll-Histopaque density gradient centrifugation and then cryopreserved in liquid nitrogen vapor phase. Analytical flow cytometry was used to check the purity and quantity of every magnetically sorted T cell population. Genomic DNA was isolated from every sorted fraction and measured by UV absorbance on a Nanodrop 2000c.

The sample was naive CD8+ T cells sorted from blood. The cell subset or site tag for this specimen amounts to: CD45RA+CCR7+. The clonotype was recovered from a woman aged 25 to 39 in good health. Here the chain combines TRBV4-2 and TRBJ2-3; the best D guess is TRBD1, with 5 bases matching. The sequenced DNA is TGTGCCAGCACTCAGGGTGGCACAGATACGCAGTATTTT. This encodes CASTQGGTDTQYF.